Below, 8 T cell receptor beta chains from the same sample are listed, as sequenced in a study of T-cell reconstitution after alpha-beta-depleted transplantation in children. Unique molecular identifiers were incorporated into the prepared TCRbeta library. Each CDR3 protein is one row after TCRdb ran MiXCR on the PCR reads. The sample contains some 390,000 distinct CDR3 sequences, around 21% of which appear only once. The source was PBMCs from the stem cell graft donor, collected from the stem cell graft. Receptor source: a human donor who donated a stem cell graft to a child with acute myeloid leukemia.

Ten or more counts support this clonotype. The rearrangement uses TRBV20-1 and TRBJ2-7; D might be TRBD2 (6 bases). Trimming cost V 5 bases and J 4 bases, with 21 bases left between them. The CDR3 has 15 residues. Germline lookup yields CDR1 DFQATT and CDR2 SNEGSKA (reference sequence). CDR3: CSARKPGLTIYEQYF. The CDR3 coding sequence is TGCAGTGCTCGGAAACCGGGACTTACGATATACGAGCAGTACTTC.

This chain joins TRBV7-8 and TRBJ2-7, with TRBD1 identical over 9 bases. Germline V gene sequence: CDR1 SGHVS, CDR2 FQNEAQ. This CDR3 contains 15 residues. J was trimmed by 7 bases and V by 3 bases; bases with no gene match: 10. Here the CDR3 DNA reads TGTGCCAGCAGCTTGCTATGGGGACAGGGTGGTGAGCAGTACTTC. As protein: CASSLLWGQGGEQYF.

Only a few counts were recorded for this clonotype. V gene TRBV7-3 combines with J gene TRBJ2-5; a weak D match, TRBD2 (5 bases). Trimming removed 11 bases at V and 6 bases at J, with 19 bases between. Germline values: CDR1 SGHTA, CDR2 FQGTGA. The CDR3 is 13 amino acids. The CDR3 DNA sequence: TGTGCCCACCCGGAGGAGCAAAAAAAGACCCAGTACTTC. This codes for CAHPEEQKKTQYF.

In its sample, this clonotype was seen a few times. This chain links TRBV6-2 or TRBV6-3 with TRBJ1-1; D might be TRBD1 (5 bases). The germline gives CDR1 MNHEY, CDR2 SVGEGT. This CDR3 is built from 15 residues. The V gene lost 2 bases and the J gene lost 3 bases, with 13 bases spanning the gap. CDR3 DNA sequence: TGTGCCAGCAGTTACCCGGAACAGGCTTACACTGAAGCTTTCTTT. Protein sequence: CASSYPEQAYTEAFF.

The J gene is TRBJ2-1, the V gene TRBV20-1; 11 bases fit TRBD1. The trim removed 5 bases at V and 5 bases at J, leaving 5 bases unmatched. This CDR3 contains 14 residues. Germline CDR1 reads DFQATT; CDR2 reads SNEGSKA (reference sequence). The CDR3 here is CSAGGGQGDNEQFF. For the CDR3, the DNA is TGCAGTGCTGGGGGGGGACAGGGGGACAATGAGCAGTTCTTC.

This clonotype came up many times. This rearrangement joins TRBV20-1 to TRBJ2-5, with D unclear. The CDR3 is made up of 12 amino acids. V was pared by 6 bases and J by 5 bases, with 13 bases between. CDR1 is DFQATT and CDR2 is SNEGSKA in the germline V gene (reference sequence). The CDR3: CSADKGEETQYF. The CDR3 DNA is TGCAGTGCCGATAAGGGCGAGGAGACCCAGTACTTC.

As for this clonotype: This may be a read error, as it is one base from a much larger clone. The CDR3 DNA follows: TGTGCCAGCAGTTACCAGACAGGAAAAGCAGGCTACGAGGAGTACTTC. Protein product: CASSYQTGKAGYEEYF. The chain has TRBV6-5 and TRBJ2-7; tentative D call: TRBD1 (6 bases). CDR1 and CDR2 (germline): MNHEY, SVGAGI. The CDR3 has 16 residues.

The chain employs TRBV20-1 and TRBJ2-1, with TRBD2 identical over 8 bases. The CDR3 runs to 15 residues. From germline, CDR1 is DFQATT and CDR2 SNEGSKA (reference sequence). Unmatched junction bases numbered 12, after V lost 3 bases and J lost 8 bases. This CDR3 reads CSASVLSGRLDEQFF. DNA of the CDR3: TGCAGTGCTAGTGTGTTAAGCGGGAGATTGGATGAGCAGTTCTTC.